A single TCR beta chain is shown here with its context. Its antigen is not identified. This entry belongs to a study of CD8+CD57+ T cells in acquired aplastic anemia. For the study at large: The average read count for CD4+ cells in healthy donors was around 9.9 million.

Study-level results: Patients were compared with controls for CD8+ Simpson's diversity, and no significant difference emerged.

V lost 4 bases and J lost 4; bases outside the gene matches: 8. The CDR3 runs to 14 residues. Germline V gene sequence: CDR1 DFQATT, CDR2 SNEGSKA (reference sequence). Genomic DNA provided the template from which TCR beta VDJ and CDR3 profiles were obtained. TCRdb re-called the reads with MiXCR, one entry per CDR3 protein. Among approximately 170,000 distinct CDR3 sequences listed, 54% were seen once. Sequencing was performed on sorted CD4+, CD8+, or CD8+CD57+ T cells (not recorded which) from PBMCs. This rearrangement joins TRBV20-1 to TRBJ1-2; TRBD1 matches 8 bases. The clonotype originates from a human donor in good health, serving as a control. The CDR3 protein is CSANNPGQVYGYTF. CDR3 nucleotides: TGCAGTGCTAATAATCCGGGACAGGTCTATGGCTACACCTTC.